The 2 T cell receptor beta chains below come from one sample, sequenced in a study of blood T cell repertoires in COVID-19. Clones were sequenced by immunoSEQ multiplex PCR, and TCRdb holds only the in-frame ones, with some missing. This table has 60,000 to 70,000 clones, over 75% appearing once. Sequencing was performed on peripheral blood. Source of these receptors: a man of 80 years or more with acute or convalescent COVID-19.

The chain recombines TRBV5-1 with TRBJ2-2; a weak D match, TRBD1 (6 bases). In germline, CDR1 is SGHRS, CDR2 YFSETQ. There are 14 residues in the CDR3. Between the trimmed V and J ends, which lost 0 bases and 4 bases, there was a span of 7 bases. The DNA of the CDR3 is TGCGCCAGCAGCTTGGACAGGGCCACCGGGGAGCTGTTTTTT. Translated: CASSLDRATGELFF.

The chain is built from TRBV27 and TRBJ2-3; 7 nucleotides align to TRBD2. The CDR3 is 17 amino acids. The germline V gene has CDR1 MNHEY and CDR2 SMNVEV (reference sequence). J gave up 4 bases and V 6 bases, and 16 bases lay outside the gene matches. CDR3 coding DNA: TGTGCCAGCAGACGAATTTTGATGGCGGGAGAAGCAGATACGCAGTATTTT. Translated, it gives CASRRILMAGEADTQYF.